This TCR beta chain was identified during a study of cytomegalovirus exposure and HLA in healthy donors. After removal of 3 bases from V and 1 base from J, the junction contained 13 bases not matched to a gene. Per germline, CDR1 SGDLS and CDR2 YYNGEE. There are 18 residues in the CDR3. Of note for this clone: The antigen remains unidentified.

The study's findings and limits: Later analysis identified a missense DCLRE1C variant that was linked to TCR beta V- and J-gene trimming. The CMV antigen specificity of a few CMV-associated chains was confirmed through in vitro analysis. Approximately 17,000 TCR beta sequences were associated with HLA alleles at 0.05 false discovery rate in a later analysis.

Primers for the PCR totalled 60 Vbeta and 13 Jbeta. Generated by immunoSEQ multiplex PCR, the TCRdb table keeps only in-frame clones and is missing some. Among approximately 190,000 clones listed, 81% were seen once. The clonotype originates from a man aged 45-65 years in good health and CMV-seronegative. Sequenced input: PBMCs. The J gene is TRBJ2-3, the V gene TRBV9; 8 bases align to TRBD1. In DNA, the CDR3 is TGTGCCAGCAGCGCTCAAAGACAGGGGACGTATGGCACAGATACGCAGTATTTT. Encoded protein: CASSAQRQGTYGTDTQYF. Together with reference TRBV9 and TRBJ2-3, the CDR3 gives the full variable domain: DSGVTQTPKHLITATGQRVTLRCSPRSGDLSVYWYQQSLDQGLQFLIQYYNGEERAKGNILERFSAQQFPDLHSELNLSSLELGDSALYFCASSAQRQGTYGTDTQYFGPGTRLTVL.